This T cell receptor beta chain appears in the sequencing data of a study of CD8+ T cells in alopecia areata. Study-level background: Treatment of the treated patients consisted of oral tofacitinib, 5 to 10 mg twice daily.

RNA extraction and reverse transcription yielded cDNA as sequencing template. Profiled with immunoSEQ multiplex PCR; TCRdb holds only in-frame clones, not every one. This table has around 69,000 clones, 55% to 75% appearing once. The sorting of PBMCs gave CD4+ and CD8+ T cells. V shed 3 bases, J shed 5 bases, and the junction held 2 bases outside the gene matches. Germline values: CDR1 MGHDK, CDR2 SYGVNS. The CDR3 runs 13 residues. Study-wide points: Especially in alopecia totalis/universalis, lesional scalp showed greater clonality than normal scalp did. TCRs were shared less clearly across patients than in mice, possibly for HLA-related reasons.

Regarding this clone: Its antigen is currently unknown.

The sequence derives from a human donor with alopecia areata. This chain connects TRBV25-1 to TRBJ1-2, with 8 positions matching TRBD1. Material: CD8+ T cells sorted from blood, obtained at week 0. CDR3 sequence: CASSDWTGYGYTF. CDR3 sequence (DNA): TGTGCCAGCAGTGACTGGACAGGGTATGGCTACACCTTC.